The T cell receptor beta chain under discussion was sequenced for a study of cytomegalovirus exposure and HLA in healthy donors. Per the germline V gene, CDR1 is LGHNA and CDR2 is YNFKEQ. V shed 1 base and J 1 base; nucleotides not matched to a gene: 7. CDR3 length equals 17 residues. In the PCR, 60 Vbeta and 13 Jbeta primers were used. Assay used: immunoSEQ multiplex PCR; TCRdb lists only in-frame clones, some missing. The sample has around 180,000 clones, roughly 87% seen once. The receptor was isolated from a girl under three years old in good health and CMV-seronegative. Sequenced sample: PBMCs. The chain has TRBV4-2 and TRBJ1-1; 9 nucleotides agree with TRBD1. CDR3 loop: CASSQGGTGLKNTEAFF. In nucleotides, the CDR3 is TGTGCCAGCAGCCAAGGCGGGACAGGGCTAAAGAACACTGAAGCTTTCTTT.